This TCR beta chain was identified in a study of PD-1 blockade in classical Hodgkin lymphoma. General study results and limits: No one has yet defined what causes the repertoire differences, which may be disease activity or prior therapy.

Measured with immunoSEQ multiplex PCR; TCRdb has only the in-frame clones, and not every one. The table shows approximately 99,000 clones, with 80% to 90% occurring only once. In every patient, relapse followed autologous stem cell transplantation, while exposure to brentuximab vedotin differed. Of note for this clone: Its specificity is not known.

The length of the CDR3 is 15 residues. J gave up 6 bases and V 1 base, and 3 bases lay outside the gene matches. Per germline, CDR1 SGHDN and CDR2 FVKESK. This chain links TRBV14 with TRBJ2-1, with 10 bases identical to TRBD1. This receptor was obtained from a human donor with classical Hodgkin lymphoma. Sequencing was performed on peripheral blood mononuclear cells (PBMCs), taken before the second cycle of nivolumab. The CDR3 nucleotides are TGTGCCAGCAGCCAAGTTGGACAGGGGGGCAATGAGCAGTTCTTC. Translation gives CASSQVGQGGNEQFF.